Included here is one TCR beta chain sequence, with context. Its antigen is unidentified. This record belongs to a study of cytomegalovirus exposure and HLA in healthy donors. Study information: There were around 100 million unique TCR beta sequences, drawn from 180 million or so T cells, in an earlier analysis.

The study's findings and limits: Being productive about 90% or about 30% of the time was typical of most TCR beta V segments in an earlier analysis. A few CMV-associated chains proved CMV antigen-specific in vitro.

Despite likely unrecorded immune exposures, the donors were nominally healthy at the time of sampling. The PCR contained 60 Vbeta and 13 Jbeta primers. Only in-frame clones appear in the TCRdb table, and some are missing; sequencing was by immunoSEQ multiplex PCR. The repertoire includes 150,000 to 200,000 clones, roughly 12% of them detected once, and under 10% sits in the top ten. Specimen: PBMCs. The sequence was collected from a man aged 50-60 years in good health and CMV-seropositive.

CDR3 sequence reads: CASSRRGSRENIQYF. CDR3 nucleotides: TGTGCCAGCAGTCGGAGGGGTTCGCGGGAGAACATTCAGTACTTC. V gene TRBV28 combines with J gene TRBJ2-4; TRBD2 matches 7 bases. CDR3 size: 15 residues. Trimming took 5 bases from V and 7 from J; bases not matched to a gene: 11. Germline-derived CDR1 and CDR2 are MDHEN and SYDVKM.